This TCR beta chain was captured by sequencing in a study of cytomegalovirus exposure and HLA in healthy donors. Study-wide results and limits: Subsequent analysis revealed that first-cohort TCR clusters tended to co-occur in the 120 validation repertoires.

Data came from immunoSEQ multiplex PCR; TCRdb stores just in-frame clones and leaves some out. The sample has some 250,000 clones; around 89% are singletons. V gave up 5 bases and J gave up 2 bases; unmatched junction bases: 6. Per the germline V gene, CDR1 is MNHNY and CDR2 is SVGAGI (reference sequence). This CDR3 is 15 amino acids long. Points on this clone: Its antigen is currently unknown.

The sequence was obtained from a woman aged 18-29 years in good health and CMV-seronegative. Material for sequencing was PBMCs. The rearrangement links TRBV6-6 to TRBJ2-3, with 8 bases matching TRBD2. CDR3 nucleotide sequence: TGTGCCAGCAGTCACGTACTAGCGGACACAGATACGCAGTATTTT. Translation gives CASSHVLADTDTQYF.